These 27 T cell receptor beta chains were sequenced from one sample in a study of CD8 T cells in ankylosing spondylitis. Each CDR3 protein gets one entry after TCRdb re-called the 5' RACE reads with MiXCR. This table has almost 250,000 distinct CDR3 sequences, roughly 32% appearing once. Sequenced input: blood, either unsorted or a sorted T cell fraction (not recorded which). Source of these receptors: a male donor with ankylosing spondylitis or in good health (not recorded which).

This clonotype has just a few counts. CDR3: CSASHSPGLAGEYEQYF. DNA for the CDR3: TGCAGTGCTAGCCACTCCCCGGGACTAGCGGGAGAATACGAGCAGTACTTC. The chain employs TRBV20-1 and TRBJ2-7, with TRBD2 identical over 14 bases. The CDR3 has 17 residues. CDR1 is DFQATT and CDR2 is SNEGSKA in the germline V gene (reference sequence). V was clipped by 3 bases and J by 4 bases; unmatched bases: 11.

This clonotype was found a few times. The V call is TRBV20-1, the J call TRBJ2-7; the D gene could be TRBD1 or TRBD2 (6 bases each). CDR1 DFQATT and CDR2 SNEGSKA come from the germline V gene (reference sequence). The CDR3 is made up of 13 amino acids. Trimming pared 6 bases from V and 5 bases from J, leaving 17 bases between. The CDR3 nucleotides are TGCAGTGCCCACGGGGTGGGGGGCCACGAGCAGTACTTC. Translating gives CSAHGVGGHEQYF.

The V call is TRBV20-1, the J call TRBJ1-5; D is possibly TRBD1 (5 bases). Germline CDR1 is DFQATT and CDR2 is SNEGSKA (reference sequence). CDR3 length: 14 amino acids. Between the trimmed V and J ends, which lost 6 bases and 1 base, there was a span of 13 bases. The CDR3 region is CSAIPGGSNQPQHF. In DNA form, the CDR3 reads TGCAGTGCGATCCCCGGGGGAAGCAATCAGCCCCAGCATTTT.

This clonotype was picked up a small number of times. V usage is TRBV20-1 and J usage is TRBJ2-1; TRBD2 might be the D (6 bases). Germline CDR1 is DFQATT and CDR2 is SNEGSKA (reference sequence). V was pared by 1 base and J by 6 bases, with 16 bases between. The CDR3 is 15 residues long. CDR3 sequence reads: CSARGRGGSLNEQFF. The CDR3 nucleotides are TGCAGTGCTAGAGGTCGTGGGGGGTCCCTCAATGAGCAGTTCTTC.

This chain connects TRBV15 to TRBJ1-5; D remains unclear. Deletions cut 1 base from V and 7 bases from J, with 5 bases between. The CDR3 loop spans 12 amino acids. The germline V gene has CDR1 LNHNV and CDR2 YYDKDF (reference sequence). The CDR3 region has the DNA TGTGCCACCAGCAGAGTCGACCAGCCCCAGCATTTT. This codes for CATSRVDQPQHF.

This clonotype has only a few counts. The gene calls are TRBV5-5 and TRBJ2-5; D may be TRBD2 (6 bases). Trimming took 3 bases from V and 5 from J, leaving 11 bases between them. This CDR3 is 13 amino acids long. Germline assignment: CDR1 SGHKS and CDR2 YYEKEE (reference sequence). The CDR3 DNA follows: TGTGCCAGCAGCTCGGGACTGCTCGAGACCCAGTACTTC. Translating it yields CASSSGLLETQYF.

The sample holds a few counts of this clonotype. The chain links TRBV13 to TRBJ2-7; D uncertain. V lost 2 bases and J lost 0, with 5 bases in between. The CDR3 has 13 amino acids. CDR1 and CDR2 from the germline V gene are PRHDT and FYEKMQ (reference sequence). The CDR3 DNA sequence: TGTGCCAGCAGCTTACGGAACTCCTACGAGCAGTACTTC. Its protein is CASSLRNSYEQYF.

The V gene is TRBV3-1, the J gene TRBJ2-7; D possibly corresponds to TRBD2 (6 bases). CDR1 is LGHDT and CDR2 is YNNKEL in the germline V gene (reference sequence). This CDR3 has 13 amino acids. V was trimmed by 5 bases and J by 6 bases, leaving 14 bases between them. CDR3 in amino acids: CASSTSGGVEQYF. The CDR3 region has the DNA TGTGCCAGCAGCACCAGTGGCGGGGTCGAGCAGTACTTC.

This clonotype was found many times. V is TRBV29-1 and J is TRBJ2-2, with 7 bases that match TRBD2. Losses at the gene ends were 6 bases for V and 2 bases for J; bases not matched to a gene: 9. Germline V gene lookup returns CDR1 SQVTM and CDR2 ANQGSEA. The CDR3 runs to 15 residues. The CDR3 bases are TGCAGCGTCCGCGGGGACTACACAAACACCGGGGAGCTGTTTTTT. Amino acids: CSVRGDYTNTGELFF.

This chain uses TRBV12-3 or TRBV12-4 with TRBJ1-2; the D gene is possibly TRBD1 (5 bases). The CDR3 has 13 amino acids. The V and J ends lost 3 bases and 7 bases respectively, with 12 bases between them. DNA for the CDR3: TGTGCCAGCAGTTTGGCCAGGGTTGTTGGCTACACCTTC. Residues: CASSLARVVGYTF.

CDR3 DNA sequence: TGCGCCAGCAGCCAAGAATGGGCGGGGGTAGAGACCCAGTACTTC. Amino acid sequence: CASSQEWAGVETQYF. This chain uses TRBV4-1 with TRBJ2-5; 7 bases are a match to TRBD2. V lost 0 bases to trimming and J lost 4 bases; unmatched junction nucleotides: 5. Germline CDR1 is MGHRA and CDR2 is YSYEKL. This CDR3 comprises 15 residues.

The chain carries TRBV3-1 and TRBJ2-7, with 7 nucleotides matching TRBD1. CDR3 length: 14 amino acids. V lost 6 bases to trimming and J lost 2 bases; unmatched junction nucleotides: 7. Looked up from germline, CDR1 is LGHDT and CDR2 is YNNKEL (reference sequence). CDR3 nucleotides: TGTGCCAGCAGTCTATCGGGACAGACCTACGAGCAGTACTTC. It yields the protein CASSLSGQTYEQYF.

In this sample, this clonotype turned up a few times. V usage is TRBV7-9 and J usage is TRBJ2-7; TRBD1 is a possible D gene (6 bases). The V end lost 3 bases, the J end lost 9 bases, and 15 bases lay between the germline ends. The CDR3 contains 13 residues. CDR1 SEHNR and CDR2 FQNEAQ come from the germline V gene (reference sequence). The CDR3 loop reads CASSFGQTHGQYF. DNA of the CDR3: TGTGCCAGCAGCTTTGGACAGACCCACGGGCAGTACTTC.

This clonotype was counted a few times. J is TRBJ1-1 and V is TRBV7-2, with 7 bases that match TRBD1. V was clipped by 5 bases and J by 11 bases; unmatched bases: 17. Germline loops: CDR1 SGHTA, CDR2 FQGNSA. This CDR3 region has 15 residues. Here the CDR3 DNA reads TGTGCCAGCAGCCCTACCCGACAGGGTTCGGGTAAGGCTTTCTTT. Translation gives CASSPTRQGSGKAFF.

The chain uses TRBV20-1 and TRBJ2-3; D possibly uses TRBD1 or TRBD2 (5 bases each). The germline CDR1 and CDR2 sequences are DFQATT and SNEGSKA (reference sequence). The CDR3 length is 13 residues. The V end lost 0 bases, the J end lost 2 bases, and 6 bases lay between the germline ends. The CDR3 DNA is TGCAGTGCTAGAGACGGGGCCACAGATACGCAGTATTTT. Translating gives CSARDGATDTQYF.

The genes are TRBV7-2 and TRBJ1-2; D might be TRBD1 (5 bases). Trimming took off 5 bases at V and 1 base at J, with 11 bases between the two ends. Germline V gene lookup returns CDR1 SGHTA and CDR2 FQGNSA. This CDR3 contains 14 residues. CDR3 coding DNA: TGTGCCAGCAGCGTCAGACAGAGTAACTATGGCTACACCTTC. Encoded protein: CASSVRQSNYGYTF.

The chain is built from TRBV5-1 and TRBJ1-1; 9 nucleotides align to TRBD1. The CDR3 has 14 amino acids. Unmatched junction bases numbered 4, after V lost 1 base and J lost 6 bases. Germline values: CDR1 SGHRS, CDR2 YFSETQ. The CDR3 sequence: CASSLPGQGSEAFF. For the CDR3, the DNA is TGCGCCAGCAGCTTGCCGGGACAGGGCTCTGAAGCTTTCTTT.

The gene calls are TRBV20-1 and TRBJ2-7, with no clear D. Trimming took 6 bases from V and 2 from J, leaving 8 bases between them. This CDR3 comprises 11 residues. The germline V gene has CDR1 DFQATT and CDR2 SNEGSKA (reference sequence). In nucleotides, the CDR3 is TGCAGTGCAGTCGACACCTACGAGCAGTACTTC. This codes for CSAVDTYEQYF.

The chain employs TRBV12-3 or TRBV12-4 and TRBJ2-2, with 7 positions matching TRBD2. CDR3 length: 13 amino acids. The CDR3 nucleotides are TGTGCGAGGGAGGGGCCCTCTGGCGGGGAGCTGTTTTTT. Residues: CAREGPSGGELFF.

The chain employs TRBV5-1 and TRBJ2-6; 9 bases match TRBD1. V was clipped by 1 base and J by 3 bases; unmatched bases: 5. The CDR3 consists of 17 residues. Germline lookup yields CDR1 SGHRS and CDR2 YFSETQ. As DNA, the CDR3 is TGCGCCAGCAGCTTGACCGGGACAGGGATTGGGGCCAACGTCCTGACTTTC. This encodes CASSLTGTGIGANVLTF.

This sequence joins TRBV7-8 and TRBJ2-3; TRBD2 might be the D (6 bases). Germline loops: CDR1 SGHVS, CDR2 FQNEAQ. The CDR3 is 12 amino acids. V was shortened by 5 bases and J by 5 bases, with 8 bases between the two germline ends. CDR3 sequence reads: CASSGGLDTQYF. Here the CDR3 DNA reads TGTGCCAGCAGCGGGGGGTTAGATACGCAGTATTTT.

This chain uses TRBV5-1 with TRBJ2-3; D is ambiguous. The CDR3 loop spans 13 amino acids. V was cut by 1 base and J by 2 bases, with 5 bases left in between. The germline V gene has CDR1 SGHRS and CDR2 YFSETQ. CDR3 nucleotides: TGCGCCAGCAGCTTGCAGATCACAGATACGCAGTATTTT. It yields the protein CASSLQITDTQYF.

The V and J genes are TRBV11-2 and TRBJ2-3; a weak D match, TRBD2 (6 bases). CDR3 length: 15 residues. Trimming shortened V by 0 bases and J by 3 bases, and 10 bases separated the two germline ends. Germline CDR1 SGHAT, CDR2 FQNNGV. The CDR3 protein is CASSLDPGRTDTQYF. The CDR3 DNA follows: TGTGCCAGCAGCTTAGATCCGGGGAGGACAGATACGCAGTATTTT.

This CDR3 reads CASSTLGGSRSSYNEQFF. In DNA, the CDR3 is TGTGCCAGTAGTACCCTGGGGGGGAGTAGGAGCTCCTACAATGAGCAGTTCTTC. This chain joins TRBV19 and TRBJ2-1; 7 nucleotides match TRBD2. The junction had 12 bases not matched to a gene; V was cut back by 4 bases and J by 0 bases. The CDR3 extends over 18 amino acids. Germline V CDR1 and CDR2: LNHDA, SQIVND (reference sequence).

This chain joins TRBV6-1 and TRBJ2-6; TRBD2 agrees at 7 bases. Germline assignment: CDR1 MNHNS and CDR2 SASEGT. This CDR3 region has 16 residues. The V and J ends lost 6 bases and 0 bases, in that order; junction bases with no gene match: 5. This chain's CDR3 is CASRPGGNSGANVLTF. Here the CDR3 DNA reads TGTGCCAGCAGGCCGGGGGGAAACTCTGGGGCCAACGTCCTGACTTTC.

This clonotype has only a few counts. The chain recombines TRBV6-4 with TRBJ2-1, with D maybe TRBD2 (5 bases). Looked up from germline, CDR1 is MRHNA and CDR2 is SNTAGT. The V end was cut by 6 bases, the J end by 6 bases, with 18 bases between. The CDR3 is 15 residues long. The chain's CDR3 is CASSTSGIGFNEQFF. As DNA, the CDR3 is TGTGCCAGCAGCACCTCGGGGATTGGGTTCAATGAGCAGTTCTTC.

J is TRBJ2-7 and V is TRBV20-1; 11 bases line up with TRBD2. The length of the CDR3 is 17 residues. With 0 bases clipped from V and 6 bases from J, the junction kept 13 bases outside the gene matches. Germline V gene lookup returns CDR1 DFQATT and CDR2 SNEGSKA (reference sequence). CDR3 amino acids: CSARDARKLAGVGEQYF. The CDR3 DNA follows: TGCAGTGCTAGAGATGCCCGAAAACTAGCGGGGGTGGGCGAGCAGTACTTC.